Below are 21 T cell receptor beta chains sequenced from a single sample in a study of Ad26.COV2.S vaccination and SARS-CoV-2 variants (dated by TCRdb to the early 2020s). The library was made by the immunoSEQ multiplex PCR assay. The immuneACCESS repertoire file appears here via TCRdb, limited to in-frame rearrangements. These files lack a portion of the clones; in checked studies, under half of the deficit traces to unresolved V genes, and the cause of the others is not known. In all, the sample holds hundreds of thousands of clones, and approximately 89% of those were seen once. The ten biggest clones cover about 3.6% of the sample. The treatment or condition label here, explained by the study, means: over 15 received Ad26.COV2.S at low or high dose, single or two shots; about 5 received placebo; per-sample allocation not given. For vaccine and placebo recipients, repertoires were sequenced using samples collected on day 63 after the first injection.

The material sequenced was peripheral blood, taken in a trial of Ad26.COV2.S vaccine versus placebo. Receptors were obtained from a person aged 18-65 years who received the Ad26.COV2.S COVID-19 vaccine or a placebo.

CDR3: CASSQGCGPDPRGASEQFF. In nucleotides, the CDR3 is TGTGCCAGCAGCCAGGGATGCGGTCCGGACCCCCGGGGGGCCTCTGAGCAGTTCTTC. J is TRBJ2-1 and V is TRBV3-1 (or the pseudogene TRBV3-2); D may be TRBD2 (7 bases). CDR3 length: 19 amino acids. Germline V CDR1 and CDR2: LGHDT, YNNKEL (reference sequence). Deletions cut 3 bases from V and 9 bases from J, with 30 bases between.

The genes are TRBV7-3 and TRBJ2-1; D might be TRBD1 or TRBD2, each matching 5 bases. The germline V gene has CDR1 SGHTA and CDR2 FQGTGA. CDR3 length: 14 residues. Trimming pared 3 bases from V and 8 bases from J, leaving 14 bases between. The CDR3, as DNA: TGTGCCAGCAGCTTGGGGGTTGCGGGCGATGAGCAGTTCTTC. Protein: CASSLGVAGDEQFF.

The V call is TRBV7-3, the J call TRBJ1-1; TRBD1 matches 8 bases. The CDR3 is 13 residues long. In germline, CDR1 is SGHTA, CDR2 FQGTGA. With V trimmed by 6 bases and J by 4 bases, 4 bases remained unmatched. Here the CDR3 reads CASSQTGGTEAFF. CDR3 nucleotide sequence: TGTGCCAGCAGTCAAACAGGGGGCACTGAAGCTTTCTTT.

The chain employs TRBV19 and TRBJ1-4; D is perhaps TRBD1 (5 bases). CDR1 is LNHDA and CDR2 is SQIVND in the germline V gene (reference sequence). The CDR3 sequence is 14 residues long. The V end lost 6 bases, the J end lost 2 bases, and 10 bases lay between the germline ends. The CDR3 DNA reads as TGTGCCAGTAGCAGCGGGACTACTAATGAAAAACTGTTTTTT. Translated: CASSSGTTNEKLFF.

This chain links TRBV10-3 with TRBJ2-2; no reliable D call. The CDR3 sequence is 13 residues long. Germline V gene lookup returns CDR1 ENHRY and CDR2 SYGVKD. V lost 0 bases to trimming and J lost 4 bases, with 3 bases between them. CDR3 bases: TGTGCCATCAGTGAGTCGGCCACCGGGGAGCTGTTTTTT. The encoded protein is CAISESATGELFF.

This sequence joins TRBV11-2 and TRBJ2-7; D possibly corresponds to TRBD1 (5 bases). Germline V gene data show CDR1 as SGHAT and CDR2 as FQNNGV. This CDR3 has 15 amino acids. V was pared by 7 bases and J by 2 bases, with 18 bases between. CDR3 nucleotides: TGTGCCAGCAACCGATTAGGGGCAGGACCCTACGAGCAGTACTTC. This codes for CASNRLGAGPYEQYF.

The sample holds a few counts of this clone. The rearrangement uses TRBV7-2 and TRBJ2-3; D call uncertain. Germline V lookup: CDR1 SGHTA, CDR2 FQGNSA. The V and J ends lost 3 bases and 5 bases respectively, with 9 bases between them. CDR3 size: 13 residues. The CDR3 here is CASSFAERDTQYF. CDR3 nucleotides: TGTGCCAGCAGCTTTGCGGAAAGAGATACGCAGTATTTT.

The rearrangement uses TRBV6-5 and TRBJ2-2, with D perhaps matching TRBD1 or TRBD2 (5 bases each). The CDR3 sequence is 14 residues long. V was shortened by 3 bases and J by 5 bases, with 10 bases between the two germline ends. CDR1 and CDR2 (germline): MNHEY, SVGAGI. In DNA form, the CDR3 reads TGTGCCAGCAGTTATGGGGGTTCAACCGGGGAGCTGTTTTTT. This gives the protein CASSYGGSTGELFF.

The V and J genes are TRBV7-9 and TRBJ1-2; unclear D gene. This CDR3 has 14 amino acids. Germline CDR1 SEHNR, CDR2 FQNEAQ (reference sequence). The V gene lost 0 bases and the J gene lost 2 bases, with 7 bases spanning the gap. CDR3 bases: TGTGCCAGCAGCTTAGCGCAGCTGAACTATGGCTACACCTTC. This encodes CASSLAQLNYGYTF.

This clone was recorded once. This chain uses TRBV7-3 with TRBJ1-1, with D possibly TRBD1 on 6 matching bases. Trimming took 5 bases from V and 5 from J, leaving 18 bases between them. The CDR3 length is 15 residues. Germline V gives CDR1 SGHTA, CDR2 FQGTGA. This CDR3 reads CASSQRGGEWTEAFF. The DNA of the CDR3 is TGTGCCAGCAGCCAAAGAGGGGGAGAATGGACTGAAGCTTTCTTT.

The chain recombines TRBV11-3 with TRBJ2-3; 7 bases line up with TRBD2. CDR3 length equals 15 residues. With V trimmed by 6 bases and J by 3 bases, 9 bases remained unmatched. Germline-derived CDR1 and CDR2 are SGHNT and YENEEA. The CDR3 spells CASSRGGGETDTQYF. Here the CDR3 DNA reads TGTGCCAGCAGTCGAGGCGGGGGAGAGACAGATACGCAGTATTTT.

The chain links TRBV29-1 to TRBJ2-7; a possible D gene is TRBD2 (5 bases). The length of the CDR3 is 13 residues. V shed 6 bases and J shed 0 bases, with 12 bases lying between them. Germline-derived CDR1 and CDR2 are SQVTM and ANQGSEA. CDR3 DNA: TGCAGCGTAAAACCAGCGGCCTCCTACGAGCAGTACTTC. This encodes CSVKPAASYEQYF.

The chain combines TRBV24-1 with TRBJ2-2, with 9 bases that match TRBD1. CDR1 and CDR2 from the germline V gene are KGHDR and SFDVKD. CDR3 length: 16 amino acids. Germline trimming cut 9 bases from V and 5 bases from J; bases unmatched to any gene: 12. For the CDR3, the DNA is TGTGCCACCGCTTCCGGGACAGGGTTACGAACCGGGGAGCTGTTTTTT. This translates into CATASGTGLRTGELFF.

This clone was found once. This chain uses TRBV7-2 with TRBJ1-2; D call uncertain. Germline CDR1 and CDR2: SGHTA and FQGNSA. The CDR3 runs to 15 residues. V shed 0 bases and J shed 8 bases, with 16 bases lying between them. CDR3 coding DNA: TGTGCCAGCAGCTTAGCGGGGATAACTACGGGGGGCTACACCTTC. It translates to CASSLAGITTGGYTF.

This clone was found a few times. The rearrangement uses TRBV30 and TRBJ2-7; 9 bases fit TRBD1. V was clipped by 3 bases and J by 6 bases; unmatched bases: 9. The CDR3 totals 14 residues. Germline V CDR1 and CDR2: GTSNPN, SVGIG (reference sequence). CDR3 DNA: TGTGCCTGGAGATACCGGGACAGGGCCTTCGAGCAGTACTTC. Translation: CAWRYRDRAFEQYF.

The chain carries TRBV28 and TRBJ1-4; 8 bases line up with TRBD1. The V segment lost 5 bases and the J segment 0 bases; nucleotides outside the gene matches: 5. Germline-derived CDR1 and CDR2 are MDHEN and SYDVKM. The CDR3 length is 16 residues. CDR3 residues: CASSPDRGPTNEKLFF. The CDR3 DNA sequence: TGTGCCAGCAGTCCTGACAGGGGTCCAACTAATGAAAAACTGTTTTTT.

This chain links TRBV25-1 with TRBJ2-1; 15 bases line up with TRBD2. With V trimmed by 7 bases and J by 9 bases, 7 bases remained unmatched. The length of the CDR3 is 15 residues. Germline CDR1 reads MGHDK; CDR2 reads SYGVNS. In nucleotides, the CDR3 is TGTGCCAGCACCCCGGGACTAGCGGGGGGAACTGAGCAGTTCTTC. Amino acids: CASTPGLAGGTEQFF.

V is TRBV4-2 and J is TRBJ1-2, with D unclear. Trimming stripped 0 bases from V and 5 bases from J, with 16 bases between. CDR1 LGHNA and CDR2 YNFKEQ come from the germline V gene. CDR3 length: 16 residues. CDR3 sequence: CASSQDRETNRYGYTF. CDR3 DNA: TGTGCCAGCAGCCAAGATCGGGAGACTAATAGGTATGGCTACACCTTC.

This clone was seen a single time. This chain uses TRBV7-6 with TRBJ2-7; 8 nucleotides align to TRBD1. V lost 1 base and J lost 5; bases outside the gene matches: 10. The V gene's germline CDR1 is SGHVS and CDR2 FNYEAQ. This CDR3 region has 16 residues. CDR3 coding DNA: TGTGCCAGCAGCTTAGTGGGGGAGTACAGGGGGAACGAGCAGTACTTC. It specifies CASSLVGEYRGNEQYF.

Written as DNA, the CDR3 is TGTGCCAGCAGCTTATCGATTCAACAGGGGGAGGGAAACACCATATATTTT. Its protein is CASSLSIQQGEGNTIYF. The rearrangement uses TRBV7-6 and TRBJ1-3, with 8 bases lining up with TRBD1. J was trimmed by 4 bases and V by 2 bases; bases with no gene match: 10. Germline assignment: CDR1 SGHVS and CDR2 FNYEAQ. The CDR3 is 17 amino acids.

J is TRBJ2-7 and V is TRBV9; 8 nucleotides match TRBD2. Germline V gene lookup returns CDR1 SGDLS and CDR2 YYNGEE. Unmatched junction bases numbered 13, after V lost 4 bases and J lost 4 bases. The CDR3 has 16 amino acids. The CDR3 DNA is TGTGCCAGCAGCTCAAGTCCTGCGGGAGGCCTTTACGAGCAGTACTTC. Translating it yields CASSSSPAGGLYEQYF.